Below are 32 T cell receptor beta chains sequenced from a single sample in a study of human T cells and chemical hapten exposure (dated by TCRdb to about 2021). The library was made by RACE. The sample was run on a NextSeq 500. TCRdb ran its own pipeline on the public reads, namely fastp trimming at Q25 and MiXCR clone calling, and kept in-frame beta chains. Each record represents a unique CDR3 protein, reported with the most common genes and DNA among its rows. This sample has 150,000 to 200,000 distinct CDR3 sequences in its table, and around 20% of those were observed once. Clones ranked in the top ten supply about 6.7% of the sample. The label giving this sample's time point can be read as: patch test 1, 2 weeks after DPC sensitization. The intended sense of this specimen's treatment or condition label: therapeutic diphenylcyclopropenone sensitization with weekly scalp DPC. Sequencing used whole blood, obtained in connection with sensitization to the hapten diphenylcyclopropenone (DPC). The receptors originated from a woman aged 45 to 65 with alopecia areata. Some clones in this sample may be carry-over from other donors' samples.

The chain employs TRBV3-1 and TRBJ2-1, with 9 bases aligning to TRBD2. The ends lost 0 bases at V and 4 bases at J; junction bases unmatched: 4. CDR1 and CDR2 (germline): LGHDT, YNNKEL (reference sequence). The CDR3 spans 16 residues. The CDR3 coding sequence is TGTGCCAGCAGCCAAGATTGGACTAGCGTATACAATGAGCAGTTCTTC. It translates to CASSQDWTSVYNEQFF.

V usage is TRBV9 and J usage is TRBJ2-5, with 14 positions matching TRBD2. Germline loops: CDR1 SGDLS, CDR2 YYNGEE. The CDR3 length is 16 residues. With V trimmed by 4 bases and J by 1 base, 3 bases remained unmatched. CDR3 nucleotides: TGTGCCAGCAGCCAAGGGACTAGCGGGGGCCAAGAGACCCAGTACTTC. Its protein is CASSQGTSGGQETQYF.

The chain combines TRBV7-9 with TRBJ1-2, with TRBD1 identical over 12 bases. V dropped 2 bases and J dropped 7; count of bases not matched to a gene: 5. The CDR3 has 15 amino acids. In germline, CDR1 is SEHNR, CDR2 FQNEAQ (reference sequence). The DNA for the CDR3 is TGTGCCAGCAGCTTATCCGGGACAGGGGGCCTTGGCTACACCTTC. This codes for CASSLSGTGGLGYTF.

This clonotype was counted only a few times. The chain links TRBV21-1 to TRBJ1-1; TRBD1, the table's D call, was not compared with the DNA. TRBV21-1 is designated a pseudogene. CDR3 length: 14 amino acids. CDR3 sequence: CASSRGQGDTEAFF. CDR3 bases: TGTGCCAGCAGCAGAGGACAGGGGGACACTGAAGCTTTCTTT.

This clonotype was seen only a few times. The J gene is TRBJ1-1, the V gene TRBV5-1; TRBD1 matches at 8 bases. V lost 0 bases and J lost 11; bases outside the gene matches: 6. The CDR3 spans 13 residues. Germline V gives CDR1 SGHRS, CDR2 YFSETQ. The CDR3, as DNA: TGCGCCAGCAGCTTGGGACAGGGGAGTGGGGCTTTCTTT. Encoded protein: CASSLGQGSGAFF.

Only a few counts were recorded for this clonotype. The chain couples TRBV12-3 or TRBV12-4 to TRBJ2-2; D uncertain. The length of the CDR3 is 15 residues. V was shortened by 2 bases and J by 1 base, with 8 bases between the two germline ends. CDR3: CASSLLSQNTGELFF. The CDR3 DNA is TGTGCCAGCAGTTTATTGTCCCAGAACACCGGGGAGCTGTTTTTT.

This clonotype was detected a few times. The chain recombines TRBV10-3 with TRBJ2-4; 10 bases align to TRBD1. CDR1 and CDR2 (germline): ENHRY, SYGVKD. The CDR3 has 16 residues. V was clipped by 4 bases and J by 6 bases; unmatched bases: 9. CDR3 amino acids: CAISADRGQVGNIQYF. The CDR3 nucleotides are TGTGCCATCAGTGCTGACAGGGGGCAAGTTGGAAACATTCAGTACTTC.

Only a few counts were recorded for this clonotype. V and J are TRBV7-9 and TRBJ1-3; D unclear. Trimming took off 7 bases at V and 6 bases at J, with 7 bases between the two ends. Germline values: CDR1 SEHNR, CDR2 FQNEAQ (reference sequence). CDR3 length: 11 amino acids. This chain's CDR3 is CASTPQNTIYF. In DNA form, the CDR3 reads TGTGCCAGCACTCCCCAAAACACCATATATTTT.

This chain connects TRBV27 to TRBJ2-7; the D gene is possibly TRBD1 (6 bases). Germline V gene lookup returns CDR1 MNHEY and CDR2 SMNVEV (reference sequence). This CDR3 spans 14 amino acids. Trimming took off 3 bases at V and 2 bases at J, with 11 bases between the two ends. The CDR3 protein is CASSFSRGPYEQYF. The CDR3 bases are TGTGCCAGCAGTTTCTCCAGGGGTCCCTACGAGCAGTACTTC.

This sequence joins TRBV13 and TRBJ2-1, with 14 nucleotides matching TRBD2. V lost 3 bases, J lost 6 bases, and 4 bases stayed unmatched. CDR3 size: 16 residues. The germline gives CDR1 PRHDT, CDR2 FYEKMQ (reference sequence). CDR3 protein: CASSFETSGRVNEQFF. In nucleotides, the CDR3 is TGTGCCAGCAGCTTCGAGACTAGCGGGAGGGTCAATGAGCAGTTCTTC.

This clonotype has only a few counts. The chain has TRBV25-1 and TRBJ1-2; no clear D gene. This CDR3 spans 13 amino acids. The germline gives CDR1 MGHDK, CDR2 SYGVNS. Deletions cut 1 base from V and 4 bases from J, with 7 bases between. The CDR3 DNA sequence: TGTGCCAGCAGTGAATCGGCGGTCTATGGCTACACCTTC. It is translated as CASSESAVYGYTF.

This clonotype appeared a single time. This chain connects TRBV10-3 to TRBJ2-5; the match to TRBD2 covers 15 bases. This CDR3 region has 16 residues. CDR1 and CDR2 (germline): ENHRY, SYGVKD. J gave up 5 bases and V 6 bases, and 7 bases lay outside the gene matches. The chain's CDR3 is CAISAGLAGGQETQYF. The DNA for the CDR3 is TGTGCCATCAGCGCCGGACTAGCGGGAGGGCAGGAGACCCAGTACTTC.

CDR3 sequence: CASRGAEPNEQFF. In DNA form, the CDR3 reads TGTGCCAGCAGGGGAGCGGAGCCCAATGAGCAGTTCTTC. The rearrangement uses TRBV12-3 or TRBV12-4 and TRBJ2-1; TRBD2 is a possible D gene (5 bases). V gave up 6 bases and J gave up 6 bases, with 12 bases separating them. The CDR3 is 13 residues long.

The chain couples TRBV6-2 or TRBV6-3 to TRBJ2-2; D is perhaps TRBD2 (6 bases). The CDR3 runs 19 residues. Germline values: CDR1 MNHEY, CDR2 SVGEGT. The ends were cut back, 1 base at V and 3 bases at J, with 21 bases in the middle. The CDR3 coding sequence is TGTGCCAGCAGTTACTGGCGGGACCCCCTAAGGGGAGACACCGGGGAGCTGTTTTTT. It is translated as CASSYWRDPLRGDTGELFF.

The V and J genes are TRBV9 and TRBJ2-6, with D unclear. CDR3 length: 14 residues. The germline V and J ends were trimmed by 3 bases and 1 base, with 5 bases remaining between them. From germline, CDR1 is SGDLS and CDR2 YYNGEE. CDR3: CASSGESGANVLTF. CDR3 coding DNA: TGTGCCAGCAGCGGCGAATCTGGGGCCAACGTCCTGACTTTC.

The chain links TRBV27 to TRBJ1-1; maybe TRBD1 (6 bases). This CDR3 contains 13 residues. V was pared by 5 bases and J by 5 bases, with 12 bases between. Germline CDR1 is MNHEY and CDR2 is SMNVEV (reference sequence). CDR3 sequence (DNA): TGTGCCAGCAGTATGCAGGGGAGGACTGAAGCTTTCTTT. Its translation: CASSMQGRTEAFF.

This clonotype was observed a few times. CDR3 sequence: CASRQGTSGELFF. DNA of the CDR3: TGTGCCAGCAGGCAAGGGACTAGCGGGGAGCTGTTTTTT. The chain couples TRBV2 to TRBJ2-2; 8 bases match TRBD2. Germline assignment: CDR1 SNHLY and CDR2 FYNNEI. After removal of 6 bases from V and 7 bases from J, the junction contained 4 bases not matched to a gene. CDR3 length: 13 amino acids.

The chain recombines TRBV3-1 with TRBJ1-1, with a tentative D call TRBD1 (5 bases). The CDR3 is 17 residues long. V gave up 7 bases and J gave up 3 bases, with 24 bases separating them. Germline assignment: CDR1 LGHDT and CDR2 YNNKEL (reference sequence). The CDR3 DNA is TGTGCCAGCAACCCAAGATCTGGCTTGGGGGGAGACACTGAAGCTTTCTTT. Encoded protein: CASNPRSGLGGDTEAFF.

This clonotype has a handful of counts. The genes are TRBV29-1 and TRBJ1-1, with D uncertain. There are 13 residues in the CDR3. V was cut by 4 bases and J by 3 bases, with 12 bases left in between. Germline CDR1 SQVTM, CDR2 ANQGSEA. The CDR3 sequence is CSVVGNPDTEAFF. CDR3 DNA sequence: TGCAGCGTTGTTGGCAATCCCGACACTGAAGCTTTCTTT.

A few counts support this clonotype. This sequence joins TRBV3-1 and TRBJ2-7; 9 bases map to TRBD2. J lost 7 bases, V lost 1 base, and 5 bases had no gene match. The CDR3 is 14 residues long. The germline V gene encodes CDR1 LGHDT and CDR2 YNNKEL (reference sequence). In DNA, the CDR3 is TGTGCCAGCAGCCAAGGGCTAGCGGGACGTGAGCAGTACTTC. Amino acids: CASSQGLAGREQYF.

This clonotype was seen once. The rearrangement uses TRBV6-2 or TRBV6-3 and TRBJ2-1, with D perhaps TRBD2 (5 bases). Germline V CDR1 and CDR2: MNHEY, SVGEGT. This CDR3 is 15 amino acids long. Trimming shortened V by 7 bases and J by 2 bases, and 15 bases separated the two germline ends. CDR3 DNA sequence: TGTGCCAGCACCCGCAGCGGCAGTGCCTACAATGAGCAGTTCTTC. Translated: CASTRSGSAYNEQFF.

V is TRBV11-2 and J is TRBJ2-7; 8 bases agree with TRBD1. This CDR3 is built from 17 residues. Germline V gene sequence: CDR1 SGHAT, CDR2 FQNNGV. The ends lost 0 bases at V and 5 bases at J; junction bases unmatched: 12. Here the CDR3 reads CASSLDRGGRGLDEQYF. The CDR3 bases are TGTGCCAGCAGCTTAGACAGAGGGGGCAGGGGGCTAGACGAGCAGTACTTC.

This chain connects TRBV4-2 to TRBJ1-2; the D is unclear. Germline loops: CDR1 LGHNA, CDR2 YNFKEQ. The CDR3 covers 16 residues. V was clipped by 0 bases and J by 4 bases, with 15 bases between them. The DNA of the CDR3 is TGTGCCAGCAGCCAAGATCGGACCGATCTTGTCTATGGCTACACCTTC. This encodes CASSQDRTDLVYGYTF.

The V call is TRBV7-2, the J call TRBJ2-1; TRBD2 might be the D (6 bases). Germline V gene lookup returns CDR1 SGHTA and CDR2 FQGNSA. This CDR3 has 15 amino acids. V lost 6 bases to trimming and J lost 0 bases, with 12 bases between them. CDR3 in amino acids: CASRIGGSSYNEQFF. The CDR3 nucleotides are TGTGCCAGCAGAATAGGAGGGAGCTCCTACAATGAGCAGTTCTTC.

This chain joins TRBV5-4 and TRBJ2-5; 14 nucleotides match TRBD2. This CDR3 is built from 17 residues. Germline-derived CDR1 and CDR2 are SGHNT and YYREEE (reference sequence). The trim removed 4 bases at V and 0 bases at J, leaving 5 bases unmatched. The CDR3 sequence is CASSRGLAGAYQETQYF. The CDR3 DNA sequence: TGTGCCAGCAGCCGGGGACTAGCGGGGGCCTACCAAGAGACCCAGTACTTC.

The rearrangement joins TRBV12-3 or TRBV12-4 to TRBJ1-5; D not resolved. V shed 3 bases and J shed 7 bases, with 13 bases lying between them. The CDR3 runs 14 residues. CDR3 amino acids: CASSLAGVGQPQHF. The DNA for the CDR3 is TGTGCCAGCAGTTTGGCGGGCGTGGGGCAGCCCCAGCATTTT.

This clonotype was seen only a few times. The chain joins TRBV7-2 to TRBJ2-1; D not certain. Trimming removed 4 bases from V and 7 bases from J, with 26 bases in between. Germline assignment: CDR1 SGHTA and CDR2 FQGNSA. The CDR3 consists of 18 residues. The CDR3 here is CASSSPASSGWFRNEQFF. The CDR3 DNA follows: TGTGCCAGCAGCTCCCCGGCTAGTTCCGGCTGGTTTAGAAATGAGCAGTTCTTC.

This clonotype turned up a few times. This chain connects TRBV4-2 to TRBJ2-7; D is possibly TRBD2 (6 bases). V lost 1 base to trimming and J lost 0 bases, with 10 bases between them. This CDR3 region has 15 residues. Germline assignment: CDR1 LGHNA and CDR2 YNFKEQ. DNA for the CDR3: TGTGCCAGCAGCCAAGCCGAGCGGGTCTCCTACGAGCAGTACTTC. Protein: CASSQAERVSYEQYF.

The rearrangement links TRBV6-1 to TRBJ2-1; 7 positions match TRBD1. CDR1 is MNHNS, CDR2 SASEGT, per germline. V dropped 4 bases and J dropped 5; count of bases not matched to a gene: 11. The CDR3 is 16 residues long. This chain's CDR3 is CASSGGTDRPHNEQFF. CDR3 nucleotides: TGTGCCAGCAGTGGAGGGACAGACAGGCCACACAATGAGCAGTTCTTC.

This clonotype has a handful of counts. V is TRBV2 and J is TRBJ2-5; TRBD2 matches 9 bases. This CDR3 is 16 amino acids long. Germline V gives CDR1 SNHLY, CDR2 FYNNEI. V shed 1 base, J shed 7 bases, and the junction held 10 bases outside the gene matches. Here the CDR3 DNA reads TGTGCCAGCAGTGAAGTAAGGGCGGGAGGGCCCCGGACCCAGTACTTC. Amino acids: CASSEVRAGGPRTQYF.

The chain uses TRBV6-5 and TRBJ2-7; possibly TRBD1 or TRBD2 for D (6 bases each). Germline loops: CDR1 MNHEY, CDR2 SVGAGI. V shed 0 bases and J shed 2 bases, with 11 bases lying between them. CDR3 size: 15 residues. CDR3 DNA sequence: TGTGCCAGCAGTTACTCGAGGGGGGACCCCTACGAGCAGTACTTC. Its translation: CASSYSRGDPYEQYF.

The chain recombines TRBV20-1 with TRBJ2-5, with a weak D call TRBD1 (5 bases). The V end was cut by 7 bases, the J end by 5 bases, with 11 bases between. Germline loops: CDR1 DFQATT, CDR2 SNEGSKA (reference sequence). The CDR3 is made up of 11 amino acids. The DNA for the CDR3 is TGCAGTGTTGGGGCACATGAGACCCAGTACTTC. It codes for CSVGAHETQYF.